This TCR beta chain is from a study of blood T cell repertoires in COVID-19. Across the study: Samples representing acute and convalescent COVID-19 were sourced from the United States, Italy and Spain.

The CDR3 extends over 16 amino acids. Germline V gene lookup returns CDR1 SGHTA and CDR2 FQGTGA. With 0 bases removed from V and 3 bases from J, the gap between germline ends came to 12 bases. The authors' processing: Amplified reference gene primers provided the basis for estimating nucleated cell counts. Repertoires were generated with immunoSEQ multiplex PCR, while TCRdb's copy carries only in-frame clones and drops some. V and J calls and clone size come straight from that table; D and trimming were deduced from the DNA. The sample gives around 56,000 clones, almost 80% of which show up once; approximately 3% is in the top ten.

The receptor was derived from a man between 60 and 75 years old with acute or convalescent COVID-19. The genes are TRBV7-3 and TRBJ2-1; tentatively, D is TRBD2 (6 bases). The sample taken for sequencing was peripheral blood. CDR3 protein: CASSLTLQGGYNEQFF. For the CDR3, the DNA is TGTGCCAGCAGCTTAACGTTGCAGGGAGGCTACAATGAGCAGTTCTTC.